This entry lists 32 T cell receptor beta chains sequenced from one sample in a study of blood T cells in healthy people across ages. Using a J-beta primer mix together with a sample-barcoded 5' primer, a second PCR was run for roughly 6 to 12 cycles. MiXCR, run by TCRdb on the 5' RACE reads, gives a single entry per CDR3 protein. The repertoire holds fewer than 1,200,000 distinct CDR3 sequences, with under 30% as singletons. These data also featured in a second study, about T cells of mothers and their children.

Sequences were obtained from blood. The receptor source for this set is a girl aged 2-10 years in good health.

This clonotype was seen a few times. The chain links TRBV28 to TRBJ2-7; D is ambiguous. CDR1 is MDHEN and CDR2 is SYDVKM in the germline V gene. The V end lost 0 bases, the J end lost 4 bases, and 4 bases lay between the germline ends. The CDR3 contains 12 residues. This CDR3 reads CASSLWPYEQYF. The CDR3 DNA sequence: TGTGCCAGCAGTTTATGGCCGTACGAGCAGTACTTC. Using reference TRBV28 and TRBJ2-7 for the parts outside the CDR3, the full variable domain is DVKVTQSSRYLVKRTGEKVFLECVQDMDHENMFWYRQDPGLGLRLIYFSYDVKMKEKGDIPEGYSVSREKKERFSLILESASTNQTSMYLCASSLWPYEQYFGPGTRLTVT.

A few counts support this clonotype. The chain joins TRBV27 to TRBJ2-1; D is possibly TRBD2 (6 bases). The CDR3 has 17 residues. CDR1 is MNHEY, CDR2 SMNVEV, per germline (reference sequence). V shed 5 bases and J shed 5 bases, with 22 bases lying between them. In nucleotides, the CDR3 is TGTGCCAGCAGTGGGCCCGGCTTTAGCGGACTGCACAATGAGCAGTTCTTC. Residues: CASSGPGFSGLHNEQFF.

The V gene is TRBV7-6, the J gene TRBJ2-1; 8 nucleotides match TRBD2. The CDR3 length is 18 residues. Germline-derived CDR1 and CDR2 are SGHVS and FNYEAQ. The ends lost 6 bases at V and 4 bases at J; junction bases unmatched: 17. DNA of the CDR3: TGTGCCAGCAGTCCCAACCTGGGGCGGGGGGTTCTATACAATGAGCAGTTCTTC. Encoded protein: CASSPNLGRGVLYNEQFF. Combining the CDR3 with reference TRBV7-6 and TRBJ2-1 gives the whole variable domain GAGVSQSPRYKVTKRGQDVALRCDPISGHVSLYWYRQALGQGPEFLTYFNYEAQQDKSGLPNDRFSAERPEGSISTLTIQRTEQRDSAMYRCASSPNLGRGVLYNEQFFGPGTRLTVL.

The chain has TRBV19 and TRBJ2-1, with a weak D call TRBD2 (6 bases). This CDR3 has 14 residues. Germline CDR1 LNHDA, CDR2 SQIVND (reference sequence). V was cut by 9 bases and J by 2 bases, with 14 bases left in between. The DNA for the CDR3 is TGTGCCAGCGACCCCGGGGGACCCTACAATGAGCAGTTCTTC. It specifies CASDPGGPYNEQFF.

This clonotype was counted only a few times. The rearrangement uses TRBV28 and TRBJ1-3, with a weak D call TRBD1 (5 bases). The V gene's germline CDR1 is MDHEN and CDR2 SYDVKM. This CDR3 spans 13 amino acids. The V end was cut by 6 bases, the J end by 7 bases, with 13 bases between. The CDR3 DNA sequence: TGTGCCAGCAGCTACGGGGGTTGGAACACCATATATTTT. Encoded protein: CASSYGGWNTIYF.

This clonotype was recorded a few times. A read error may account for a junction end that differs from germline. This rearrangement joins TRBV5-1 to TRBJ1-2; D ambiguous. From germline, CDR1 is SGHRS and CDR2 YFSETQ. This CDR3 spans 11 amino acids. CDR3 sequence (DNA): TGCGCCAGCAGCTTGGACGGAAGGCTCCTCTTC. This gives the protein CASSLDGRLLF. The complete variable domain, with remaining parts taken from reference TRBV5-1 and TRBJ1-2, reads KAGVTQTPRYLIKTRGQQVTLSCSPISGHRSVSWYQQTPGQGLQFLFEYFSETQRNKGNFPGRFSGRQFSNSRSEMNVSTLELGDSALYLCASSLDGRLLFGSGTRLTVV.

This clonotype was counted between two and nine times. The V and J genes are TRBV4-3 and TRBJ2-1; the match to TRBD2 covers 8 bases. The J call is in doubt because the DNA end fits TRBJ2-5 better. The CDR3 totals 14 residues. Looked up from germline, CDR1 is LGHNA and CDR2 is YSLEER. This chain's CDR3 is CASSQAGGLETQYF. CDR3 DNA sequence: TGCGCCAGCAGCCAAGCGGGGGGGTTAGAGACCCAGTACTTC.

The gene calls are TRBV7-6 and TRBJ1-1; D unclear. This CDR3 spans 16 amino acids. Trimming pared 6 bases from V and 6 bases from J, leaving 23 bases between. The germline V gene has CDR1 SGHVS and CDR2 FNYEAQ. The CDR3 reads CASSTDMGTPNAEAFF. The CDR3 DNA reads TGTGCCAGCAGTACTGATATGGGAACCCCCAATGCTGAAGCTTTCTTT.

This clonotype has a handful of counts. The chain couples TRBV9 to TRBJ2-7; D is unclear. With 0 bases removed from V and 5 bases from J, the gap between germline ends came to 6 bases. The CDR3 is made up of 12 amino acids. Germline-derived CDR1 and CDR2 are SGDLS and YYNGEE. The CDR3 nucleotides are TGTGCCAGCAGCGTAGGGGAACACGAGCAGTACTTC. This encodes CASSVGEHEQYF.

About this clonotype: Compared with germline, one end of the junction differs, possibly owing to a read error. V usage is TRBV27 and J usage is TRBJ2-4, with a weak D call TRBD1 (5 bases). Per germline, CDR1 MNHEY and CDR2 SMNVEV (reference sequence). The CDR3 is made up of 11 amino acids. The CDR3 DNA is TGTGCCGGCAGTTTTGGGGCGATTCAGTACTTC. It encodes CAGSFGAIQYF.

The V and J genes are TRBV3-1 and TRBJ1-5, with D hard to call. This CDR3 is built from 12 residues. V was cut by 3 bases and J by 5 bases, with 5 bases left in between. Germline lookup yields CDR1 LGHDT and CDR2 YNNKEL (reference sequence). CDR3 in DNA: TGTGCCAGCAGCCAGCTTGATCAGCCCCAGCATTTT. It yields the protein CASSQLDQPQHF.

The chain couples TRBV7-2 to TRBJ2-3; D is perhaps TRBD2 (6 bases). Germline V CDR1 and CDR2: SGHTA, FQGNSA. The CDR3 length is 14 residues. V lost 5 bases, J lost 8 bases, and 17 bases lay in between. CDR3 bases: TGTGCCAGCAGCCCGGGACTCCGCAGTGGTACGCAGTATTTT. Protein product: CASSPGLRSGTQYF.

This clonotype was seen a few times. The rearrangement links TRBV29-1 to TRBJ2-1; D is unclear. V was shortened by 2 bases and J by 0 bases, with 8 bases between the two germline ends. The CDR3 is 14 amino acids. In germline, CDR1 is SQVTM, CDR2 ANQGSEA. In DNA form, the CDR3 reads TGCAGCGTTGAAACAGCGAGCTCCTACAATGAGCAGTTCTTC. This codes for CSVETASSYNEQFF.

This clonotype was counted between two and nine times. This chain joins TRBV7-6 and TRBJ1-6; D is uncertain. Germline CDR1 reads SGHVS; CDR2 reads FNYEAQ. V was pared by 1 base and J by 7 bases, with 8 bases between. The CDR3 covers 14 residues. The CDR3 here is CASSLEAGNSPLHF. In DNA, the CDR3 is TGTGCCAGCAGCTTAGAAGCGGGGAATTCACCCCTCCACTTT.

V and J are TRBV27 and TRBJ1-2; the match to TRBD1 covers 10 bases. The CDR3 contains 16 residues. V trimming: 3 bases; J trimming: 5 bases; junction bases outside the gene matches: 9. Germline CDR1 reads MNHEY; CDR2 reads SMNVEV (reference sequence). CDR3 in amino acids: CASSLAGTGATYGYTF. CDR3 coding DNA: TGTGCCAGCAGTTTGGCGGGGACAGGGGCAACTTATGGCTACACCTTC.

This clonotype has just a few counts. The CDR3 sequence is CATTEITGWGTDTQYF. Written as DNA, the CDR3 is TGTGCCACCACTGAGATCACCGGGTGGGGCACAGATACGCAGTATTTT. The chain joins TRBV12-3 or TRBV12-4 to TRBJ2-3; no firm D call. Trimming stripped 10 bases from V and 1 base from J, with 21 bases between. This CDR3 comprises 16 residues.

The sample holds a few counts of this clonotype. The V call is TRBV4-1, the J call TRBJ2-5; TRBD2 matches at 13 bases. V lost 2 bases to trimming and J lost 2 bases; unmatched junction nucleotides: 8. CDR1 MGHRA and CDR2 YSYEKL come from the germline V gene. The CDR3 has 18 residues. This CDR3 is CASSQRGRLAGGQETQYF. The CDR3 nucleotides are TGCGCCAGCAGCCAAAGGGGACGACTAGCGGGGGGACAAGAGACCCAGTACTTC.

This clonotype was seen a handful of times. The chain couples TRBV3-1 to TRBJ1-2; no reliable D call. This CDR3 contains 15 residues. V was shortened by 2 bases and J by 4 bases, with 14 bases between the two germline ends. The germline V gene has CDR1 LGHDT and CDR2 YNNKEL (reference sequence). The CDR3 region is CASSQTIRAAYGYTF. In DNA, the CDR3 is TGTGCCAGCAGCCAAACGATACGGGCGGCCTATGGCTACACCTTC.

This chain joins TRBV20-1 and TRBJ1-5; 7 bases map to TRBD1. Trimming removed 3 bases from V and 0 bases from J; junction bases left unmatched: 5. Germline CDR1 and CDR2: DFQATT and SNEGSKA (reference sequence). This CDR3 comprises 15 residues. The CDR3 loop reads CSARETGLSNQPQHF. CDR3 in DNA: TGCAGTGCTAGGGAGACAGGGCTTAGCAATCAGCCCCAGCATTTT.

This clonotype occurred a few times. V and J are TRBV4-1 and TRBJ1-3; D not certain. V lost 3 bases to trimming and J lost 2 bases, with 17 bases between them. This CDR3 contains 17 residues. CDR1 and CDR2 (germline): MGHRA, YSYEKL. As DNA, the CDR3 is TGCGCCAGCAGCCATCCCCAAGGGCAGGAACCTGGAAACACCATATATTTT. Encoded protein: CASSHPQGQEPGNTIYF.

This clonotype was seen a few times. The V call is TRBV29-1, the J call TRBJ2-1; tentative D call: TRBD1 (6 bases). The DNA matches TRBJ2-5 better at its end, which makes the J call doubtful. CDR1 and CDR2 (germline): SQVTM, ANQGSEA. The CDR3 is made up of 10 amino acids. The CDR3 coding sequence is TGCAGCGCTACAGGGGAGACCCAGTACTTC. Amino acids: CSATGETQYF.

The V gene is TRBV20-1, the J gene TRBJ2-5; D call uncertain. V gave up 3 bases and J gave up 10 bases, with 18 bases separating them. CDR1 is DFQATT, CDR2 SNEGSKA, per germline (reference sequence). This CDR3 region has 13 residues. The CDR3 nucleotides are TGCAGTGCTAGCCGCGACCCGGCTAGGGACCAGTACTTC. It translates to CSASRDPARDQYF.

The rearrangement uses TRBV6-2 or TRBV6-3 and TRBJ2-1; 12 bases fit TRBD2. Germline CDR1 and CDR2: MNHEY and SVGEGT. There are 17 residues in the CDR3. With 5 bases clipped from V and 5 bases from J, the junction kept 10 bases outside the gene matches. The DNA of the CDR3 is TGTGCCAGCAGTCAAGCCCGACTAGCGGGGGCCCACAATGAGCAGTTCTTC. It codes for CASSQARLAGAHNEQFF.

This chain joins TRBV20-1 and TRBJ2-7, with TRBD2 identical over 9 bases. Germline V lookup: CDR1 DFQATT, CDR2 SNEGSKA (reference sequence). Losses at the gene ends were 4 bases for V and 5 bases for J; bases not matched to a gene: 9. This CDR3 has 14 amino acids. CDR3 sequence: CSAIASLAGHEQYF. The CDR3, as DNA: TGCAGTGCTATAGCGTCGCTAGCGGGGCACGAGCAGTACTTC.

The CDR3 DNA sequence: TGTGCCAGCACACGGACAGGAGGGGTTGAAAAACTGTTTTTT. This translates into CASTRTGGVEKLFF. The J gene is TRBJ1-4, the V gene TRBV27; TRBD1 agrees at 7 bases. Germline CDR1 MNHEY, CDR2 SMNVEV (reference sequence). V lost 7 bases to trimming and J lost 7 bases; unmatched junction nucleotides: 9. This CDR3 comprises 14 residues.

A few counts support this clonotype. The chain couples TRBV20-1 to TRBJ2-2, with a tentative D call TRBD2 (6 bases). The V and J ends lost 5 bases and 6 bases respectively, with 13 bases between them. CDR1 DFQATT and CDR2 SNEGSKA come from the germline V gene (reference sequence). This CDR3 comprises 13 residues. The DNA of the CDR3 is TGCAGTGCTGTCTCGGGGGTTGCCGGGGAGCTGTTTTTT. This gives the protein CSAVSGVAGELFF.

The chain couples TRBV7-9 to TRBJ2-1, with D possibly called TRBD1 or TRBD2 (6 bases each). The V end lost 4 bases, the J end lost 0 bases, and 19 bases lay between the germline ends. Germline V CDR1 and CDR2: SEHNR, FQNEAQ (reference sequence). The CDR3 has 18 amino acids. CDR3: CASSSLEGGSGSYNEQFF. The DNA for the CDR3 is TGTGCCAGCAGCTCTCTAGAGGGGGGTTCAGGCTCCTACAATGAGCAGTTCTTC.

The V gene is TRBV20-1, the J gene TRBJ2-3; the D is unclear. The germline V and J ends were trimmed by 3 bases and 8 bases, with 21 bases remaining between them. The CDR3 consists of 15 residues. Germline CDR1 is DFQATT and CDR2 is SNEGSKA (reference sequence). The CDR3 DNA is TGCAGTGCTAGGGATAGTGGTTGGTCTTCCGGTACGCAGTATTTT. This gives the protein CSARDSGWSSGTQYF.

This chain joins TRBV6-6 and TRBJ2-7; the match to TRBD1 covers 9 bases. Trimming took 5 bases from V and 3 from J; bases not matched to a gene: 5. Germline values: CDR1 MNHNY, CDR2 SVGAGI (reference sequence). This CDR3 spans 14 amino acids. This CDR3 reads CASSRPGQGYEQYF. CDR3 DNA: TGTGCCAGCAGTCGTCCGGGACAGGGCTACGAGCAGTACTTC.

V is TRBV20-1 and J is TRBJ1-2, with no clear D. CDR3 length: 13 residues. V was trimmed by 0 bases and J by 6 bases, leaving 11 bases between them. Looked up from germline, CDR1 is DFQATT and CDR2 is SNEGSKA (reference sequence). CDR3 protein: CSARERDSHGYTF. The CDR3 bases are TGCAGTGCTAGAGAACGGGATTCGCATGGCTACACCTTC.

In nucleotides, the CDR3 is TGTGCCAGCAGCCAAGTGTCGCTAGCGGGAGAGAATGAGCAGTTCTTC. It specifies CASSQVSLAGENEQFF. The chain is built from TRBV4-2 and TRBJ2-1; TRBD2 agrees at 10 bases. Per germline, CDR1 LGHNA and CDR2 YNFKEQ. V shed 1 base, J shed 7 bases, and the junction held 7 bases outside the gene matches. This CDR3 region has 16 residues.

J is TRBJ1-4 and V is TRBV6-5, with TRBD1 identical over 7 bases. This CDR3 spans 16 amino acids. Looked up from germline, CDR1 is MNHEY and CDR2 is SVGAGI. V lost 2 bases, J lost 5 bases, and 8 bases stayed unmatched. The CDR3 DNA reads as TGTGCCAGCAGTTACACCCTGACAGGGAGGAATGAAAAACTGTTTTTT. This encodes CASSYTLTGRNEKLFF.